One sample yielded the 22 T cell receptor beta chains listed below, sequenced in a study of T cell repertoires in cytomegalovirus infection. TCRdb reanalysed the reads using MiXCR and keeps one entry per CDR3 protein. Counted here are fewer than 950,000 distinct CDR3 sequences, less than 35% occurring once; the ten biggest clones make up roughly 12%. What these receptors recognize is not known. Source: cultured CD8+ T cells from PBMCs, taken from culture after CMV antigen stimulation. Source of these receptors: a human donor in good health (CMV status not recorded). Some clones in this sample may be carry-over from other donors' samples.

This clonotype was seen more than once but under ten times. The gene calls are TRBV11-2 and TRBJ2-3, with D perhaps matching TRBD2 (5 bases). This CDR3 has 15 amino acids. CDR1 is SGHAT and CDR2 is FQNNGV in the germline V gene. The V end lost 1 base, the J end lost 4 bases, and 12 bases lay between the germline ends. The DNA for the CDR3 is TGTGCCAGCAGCTTAGGCGTTAGCGCGGCAGATACGCAGTATTTT. It translates to CASSLGVSAADTQYF.

The chain carries TRBV19 and TRBJ1-1; D is unclear. Trimming took 6 bases from V and 2 from J, leaving 13 bases between them. The length of the CDR3 is 14 residues. CDR1 and CDR2 (germline): LNHDA, SQIVND (reference sequence). The CDR3 is CASRTSGSNTEAFF. In DNA form, the CDR3 reads TGTGCCAGTAGAACGTCGGGGTCCAACACTGAAGCTTTCTTT.

This clonotype was counted a few times. The chain combines TRBV29-1 with TRBJ2-1; perhaps D is TRBD1 or TRBD2 (5 bases each). The CDR3 is 11 amino acids. V gave up 6 bases and J gave up 8 bases, with 11 bases separating them. Germline V gene lookup returns CDR1 SQVTM and CDR2 ANQGSEA. The CDR3 bases are TGCAGCGTCCCCCAGGGAGATGAGCAGTTCTTC. Translated, it gives CSVPQGDEQFF.

This rearrangement joins TRBV19 to TRBJ1-1; 7 bases are shared with TRBD1. This CDR3 region has 15 residues. V gave up 9 bases and J gave up 1 base; unmatched junction bases: 11. Germline CDR1 reads LNHDA; CDR2 reads SQIVND (reference sequence). The CDR3 loop is CASGTGAGGNTEAFF. CDR3 bases: TGTGCCAGCGGTACAGGGGCGGGTGGGAACACTGAAGCTTTCTTT.

The chain links TRBV6-6 to TRBJ1-5, with unresolved D. Germline CDR1 MNHNY, CDR2 SVGAGI (reference sequence). The germline V and J ends were trimmed by 7 bases and 3 bases, with 10 bases remaining between them. The length of the CDR3 is 13 residues. The DNA of the CDR3 is TGTGCCAGCACCGCGGGCTTCAATCAGCCCCAGCATTTT. This codes for CASTAGFNQPQHF.

The rearrangement joins TRBV6-5 to TRBJ2-7; D may be TRBD1 (5 bases). Trimming cost V 0 bases and J 2 bases, with 11 bases left between them. Per germline, CDR1 MNHEY and CDR2 SVGAGI. The CDR3 sequence is 15 residues long. CDR3 sequence reads: CASSYSPDSPYEQYF. CDR3 nucleotides: TGTGCCAGCAGTTACTCGCCCGACAGCCCCTACGAGCAGTACTTC.

The chain is built from TRBV10-3 and TRBJ1-1; D perhaps matches TRBD1 (6 bases). CDR3 length: 14 amino acids. The V gene's germline CDR1 is ENHRY and CDR2 SYGVKD. Trimming took off 6 bases at V and 4 bases at J, with 15 bases between the two ends. CDR3 nucleotide sequence: TGTGCCATCAGACACAGGGTAGAGTCCACTGAAGCTTTCTTT. It yields the protein CAIRHRVESTEAFF.

This clonotype came up many times. The chain carries TRBV28 and TRBJ2-2; no firm D call. Germline V gene lookup returns CDR1 MDHEN and CDR2 SYDVKM. The V end was cut by 2 bases, the J end by 0 bases, with 7 bases between. This CDR3 is 15 amino acids long. The CDR3 region is CASSLVGTNTGELFF. CDR3 coding DNA: TGTGCCAGCAGTTTAGTGGGTACGAACACCGGGGAGCTGTTTTTT.

The chain employs TRBV12-3 or TRBV12-4 and TRBJ1-2, with D tentatively TRBD1 (6 bases). This CDR3 contains 13 residues. The V end was cut by 7 bases, the J end by 1 base, with 10 bases between. The CDR3 reads CASKKGGNYGYTF. The CDR3 DNA reads TGTGCCAGCAAAAAGGGGGGTAACTATGGCTACACCTTC.

A few counts support this clonotype. The gene calls are TRBV2 and TRBJ2-2; D is undetermined. This CDR3 has 16 amino acids. The germline V and J ends were trimmed by 0 bases and 0 bases, with 8 bases remaining between them. CDR1 and CDR2 (germline): SNHLY, FYNNEI. The CDR3 sequence is CASSEALLSNTGELFF. Here the CDR3 DNA reads TGTGCCAGCAGTGAAGCGCTTCTCTCGAACACCGGGGAGCTGTTTTTT.

V usage is TRBV7-9 and J usage is TRBJ2-1; 11 positions agree with TRBD2. V trimming: 8 bases; J trimming: 9 bases; junction bases outside the gene matches: 12. The CDR3 loop spans 15 amino acids. Germline V lookup: CDR1 SEHNR, CDR2 FQNEAQ (reference sequence). CDR3 nucleotide sequence: TGTGCCAGCCGCTCGCTTAGCGGGGGGGTTAGTGAGCAGTTCTTC. Translation: CASRSLSGGVSEQFF.

The gene calls are TRBV7-3 and TRBJ2-1, with 7 bases aligning to TRBD2. The germline V gene has CDR1 SGHTA and CDR2 FQGTGA. With 1 base clipped from V and 0 bases from J, the junction kept 15 bases outside the gene matches. CDR3 length: 20 residues. CDR3 protein: CASSLNPWGGEGGSYNEQFF. The CDR3 nucleotides read TGTGCCAGCAGCTTAAATCCATGGGGTGGGGAGGGTGGCTCCTACAATGAGCAGTTCTTC.

About this clonotype itself: A junction boundary mismatches the germline segment, possibly from a read error. The chain has TRBV19 and TRBJ1-4; 10 bases align to TRBD1. The CDR3 contains 16 residues. Germline V gene lookup returns CDR1 LNHDA and CDR2 SQIVND (reference sequence). DNA for the CDR3: TGTTCCAGTACCAAGGGGGGACAGGGGCTAAATGAAAAACTGTTTTTT. It is translated as CSSTKGGQGLNEKLFF.

This sequence joins TRBV12-3 or TRBV12-4 and TRBJ2-5; unclear D gene. The CDR3 is 13 amino acids. Trimming removed 3 bases at V and 2 bases at J, with 7 bases between. CDR3 bases: TGTGCCAGCAGTTTCATGTCTCAAGAGACCCAGTACTTC. Protein product: CASSFMSQETQYF.

The chain has TRBV7-6 and TRBJ2-2, with a tentative D call TRBD2 (6 bases). Deletions cut 3 bases from V and 1 base from J, with 15 bases between. CDR1 and CDR2 (germline): SGHVS, FNYEAQ. The CDR3 is 17 residues long. In DNA, the CDR3 is TGTGCCAGCAGCTTCATCACCACCGGGAGGAACACCGGGGAGCTGTTTTTT. Translating it yields CASSFITTGRNTGELFF.

The genes are TRBV7-6 and TRBJ1-2; D perhaps matches TRBD1 (6 bases). Per the germline V gene, CDR1 is SGHVS and CDR2 is FNYEAQ. V was trimmed by 5 bases and J by 4 bases, leaving 14 bases between them. The CDR3 extends over 14 amino acids. CDR3 coding DNA: TGTGCCAGCAGCACCGATGGGGGCGTCTATGGCTACACCTTC. This encodes CASSTDGGVYGYTF.

This chain links TRBV5-5 with TRBJ2-3; D assignment may be TRBD1 or TRBD2 (5 bases each). Germline CDR1 is SGHKS and CDR2 is YYEKEE (reference sequence). The CDR3 length is 17 residues. V was cut by 0 bases and J by 4 bases, with 18 bases left in between. The CDR3 DNA is TGTGCCAGCAGCTTGGTCGATGGGACCGTCAGGCCAGATACGCAGTATTTT. This sequence encodes CASSLVDGTVRPDTQYF.

This chain uses TRBV11-2 with TRBJ2-7, with 8 bases fitting TRBD1. Germline V lookup: CDR1 SGHAT, CDR2 FQNNGV. The CDR3 is made up of 13 amino acids. The J segment lost 5 bases and the V segment lost 6 bases, leaving 6 bases of the junction unmatched. In nucleotides, the CDR3 is TGTGCCAGCAGGGCGACAGGGGACCACGAGCAGTACGTC. It specifies CASRATGDHEQYV.

V usage is TRBV5-5 and J usage is TRBJ1-5; 11 bases align to TRBD1. CDR3 length: 15 amino acids. Per germline, CDR1 SGHKS and CDR2 YYEKEE (reference sequence). The ends lost 4 bases at V and 5 bases at J; junction bases unmatched: 5. The CDR3 here is CASSGGQGVHQPQHF. The DNA of the CDR3 is TGTGCCAGCAGCGGGGGACAGGGGGTCCATCAGCCCCAGCATTTT.

The gene calls are TRBV7-6 and TRBJ1-3; TRBD1 agrees at 7 bases. The germline gives CDR1 SGHVS, CDR2 FNYEAQ. This CDR3 has 15 amino acids. J was trimmed by 2 bases and V by 4 bases; bases with no gene match: 5. CDR3 nucleotide sequence: TGTGCCAGCAGCTCCGCAGGGGGGGCTGGAAACACCATATATTTT. This sequence encodes CASSSAGGAGNTIYF.

To note about this clonotype: A read error may be the cause here, since a much bigger clone is one base away. The chain couples TRBV7-2 to TRBJ2-3, with 7 bases aligning to TRBD2. The CDR3 has 15 residues. Germline V gene lookup returns CDR1 SGHTA and CDR2 FQGNSA. In DNA form, the CDR3 reads TGTGCCAGCAACTTAACGGGAGGTATTGGGGATACGCAGTATTTT. Translation gives CASNLTGGIGDTQYF.

The CDR3 coding sequence is TGTGCCAGCAGCTTAGGGCGGAAAGGGTCGGTGTTTTTT. Its translation is CASSLGRKGSVFF. This rearrangement joins TRBV5-6 to TRBJ1-4; no definite D call. Germline V gene lookup returns CDR1 SGHDT and CDR2 YYEEEE. The CDR3 is 13 amino acids. V was trimmed by 2 bases and J by 15 bases, leaving 17 bases between them.